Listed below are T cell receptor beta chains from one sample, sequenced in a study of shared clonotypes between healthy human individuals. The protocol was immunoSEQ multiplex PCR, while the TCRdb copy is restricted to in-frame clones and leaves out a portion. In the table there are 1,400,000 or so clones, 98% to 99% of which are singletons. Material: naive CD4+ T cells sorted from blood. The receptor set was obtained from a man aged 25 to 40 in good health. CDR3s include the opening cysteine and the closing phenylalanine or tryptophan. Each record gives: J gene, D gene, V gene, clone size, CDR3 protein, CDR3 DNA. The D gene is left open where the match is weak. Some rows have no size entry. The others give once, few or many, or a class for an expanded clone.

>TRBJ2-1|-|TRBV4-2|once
CASSQDLASYNEQFF
TGTGCCAGCAGCCAGGATCTAGCGAGTTACAATGAGCAGTTCTTC
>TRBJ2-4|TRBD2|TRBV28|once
CASSYLNGASGNIQYF
TGTGCCAGCAGTTACCTCAACGGGGCTAGCGGCAACATTCAGTACTTC
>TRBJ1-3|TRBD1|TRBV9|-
CASSVGQGSSGNTIYF
TGTGCCAGCAGCGTCGGACAGGGGAGCTCTGGAAACACCATATATTTT
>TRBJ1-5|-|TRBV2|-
CASRSLSGNQPQHF
TGTGCCAGCAGGTCTTTAAGTGGCAATCAGCCCCAGCATTTT
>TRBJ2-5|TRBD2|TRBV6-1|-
CASGEGSGKETQYF
TGTGCCAGCGGGGAAGGTAGCGGGAAAGAGACCCAGTACTTC
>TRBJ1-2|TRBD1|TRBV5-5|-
CASSQRDRGLVGYTF
TGTGCCAGCAGCCAGCGGGACAGGGGGCTGGTCGGCTACACCTTC
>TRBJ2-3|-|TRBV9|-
CASSRGEITDTQYF
TGTGCCAGCAGCAGGGGGGAGATTACAGATACGCAGTATTTT
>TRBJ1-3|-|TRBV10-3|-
CAISEAHTSGNTIYF
TGTGCCATCAGTGAGGCGCATACCTCTGGAAACACCATATATTTT
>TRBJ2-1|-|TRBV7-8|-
CASSFLTRLGSNEQFF
TGTGCCAGCAGCTTCTTGACCCGACTAGGATCCAATGAGCAGTTCTTC
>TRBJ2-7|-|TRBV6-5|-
CASSRTKSLREQYF
TGTGCCAGCAGCCGCACAAAATCCCTCCGGGAGCAGTACTTC
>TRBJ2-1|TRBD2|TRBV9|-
CASSERGLAWNEQFF
TGTGCCAGCAGCGAAAGGGGACTAGCTTGGAATGAGCAGTTCTTC
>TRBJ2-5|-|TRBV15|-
CATSSGGVETQYF
TGTGCCACCAGCAGCGGCGGCGTGGAGACCCAGTACTTC
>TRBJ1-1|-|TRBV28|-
CASSLFGEGAFF
TGTGCCAGCAGTTTATTCGGGGAGGGAGCTTTCTTT
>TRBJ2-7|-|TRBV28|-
CASSPSPARNYEQYF
TGTGCCAGCAGTCCCTCCCCCGCTAGAAATTACGAGCAGTACTTC
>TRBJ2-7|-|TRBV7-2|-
CASSLVHREQYF
TGTGCCAGCAGCTTAGTCCACCGCGAGCAGTACTTC
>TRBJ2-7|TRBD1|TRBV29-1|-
CSVVVLRQGVSYEQYF
TGCAGCGTTGTGGTCCTCCGACAGGGGGTCTCCTACGAGCAGTACTTC
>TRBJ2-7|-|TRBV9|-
CASSAQLSYEQYF
TGTGCCAGCAGCGCGCAGCTGTCCTACGAGCAGTACTTC
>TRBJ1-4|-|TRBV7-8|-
CASSGDRFQSNEKLFF
TGTGCCAGCAGCGGAGACAGGTTTCAATCTAATGAAAAACTGTTTTTT
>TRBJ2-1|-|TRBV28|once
CASSHSYNEQFF
TGTGCCAGCAGTCACAGCTACAATGAGCAGTTCTTC
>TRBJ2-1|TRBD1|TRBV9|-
CASSSGTGYNEQFF
TGTGCCAGCTCCTCCGGGACAGGGTACAATGAGCAGTTCTTC
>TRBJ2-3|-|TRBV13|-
CASSLDRGDTQYF
TGTGCCAGCAGCTTAGACCGGGGAGATACGCAGTATTTT
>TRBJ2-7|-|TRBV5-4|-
CASSLTAVSYEQYF
TGTGCCAGCAGCTTAACAGCCGTCTCCTACGAGCAGTACTTC
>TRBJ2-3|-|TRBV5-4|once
CASSFDAGRRYTDTQYF
TGTGCCAGCAGTTTCGACGCAGGGCGGAGGTACACAGATACGCAGTATTTT
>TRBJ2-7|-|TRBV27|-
CASSFGTSYEQYF
TGTGCCAGCAGTTTTGGCACATCCTACGAGCAGTACTTC
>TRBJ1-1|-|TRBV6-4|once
CASSPGRETEAFF
TGTGCCAGCAGTCCGGGCCGGGAAACTGAAGCTTTCTTT
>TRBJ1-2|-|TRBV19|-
CASSTPAYVQVF
TGTGCCAGTAGTACTCCCGCCTATGTCCAGGTCTTC
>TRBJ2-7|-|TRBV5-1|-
CASSMLRTGYEQYF
TGCGCCAGCAGCATGTTAAGGACGGGGTACGAGCAGTACTTC
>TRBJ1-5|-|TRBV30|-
CAWPWQANQPQHF
TGTGCCTGGCCCTGGCAGGCCAATCAGCCCCAGCATTTT
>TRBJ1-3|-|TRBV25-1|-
CASSGGGLNSGNTIYF
TGTGCCAGCAGTGGGGGTGGGCTTAACTCTGGAAACACCATATATTTT
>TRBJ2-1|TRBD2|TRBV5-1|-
CASSVGTSGKPYNEQFF
TGCGCCAGCAGCGTAGGGACTAGCGGCAAACCCTACAATGAGCAGTTCTTC
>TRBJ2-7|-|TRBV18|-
CASSPLQEDIYEQYF
TGTGCCAGCTCACCACTCCAGGAGGATATATACGAGCAGTACTTC
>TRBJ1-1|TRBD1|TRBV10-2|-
CASSEYWDRRNTEAFF
TGCGCCAGCAGTGAGTATTGGGACAGAAGAAACACTGAAGCTTTCTTT
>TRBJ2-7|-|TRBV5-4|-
CASSLGGGYYEQYF
TGTGCCAGCAGCTTGGGGGGAGGATACTACGAGCAGTACTTC
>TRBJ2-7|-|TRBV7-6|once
CASSRQFHEQYF
TGTGCCAGCAGTCGACAGTTCCACGAGCAGTACTTC
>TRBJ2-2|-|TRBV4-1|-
CASSQGLTQDGELFF
TGCGCCAGCAGCCAAGGTTTGACTCAGGACGGGGAGCTGTTTTTT
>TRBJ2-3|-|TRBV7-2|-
CASSQTESTDTQYF
TGTGCCAGCAGCCAAACAGAAAGCACAGATACGCAGTATTTT
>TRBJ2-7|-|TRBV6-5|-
CASSLLRSYEQYF
TGTGCCAGCAGCCTACTCAGGTCCTACGAGCAGTACTTC
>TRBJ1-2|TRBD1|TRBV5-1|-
CASSEPGQGDYGYTF
TGCGCCAGCAGCGAGCCGGGACAGGGGGACTATGGCTACACCTTC
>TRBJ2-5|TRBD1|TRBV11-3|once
CASSLGQQETQYF
TGTGCCAGCAGCCTGGGACAGCAAGAGACCCAGTACTTC
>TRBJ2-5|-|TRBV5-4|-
CASSLWPDQETQYF
TGTGCCAGCAGCTTGTGGCCGGACCAAGAGACCCAGTACTTC
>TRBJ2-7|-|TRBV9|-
CASSVAASATYQQYF
TGTGCCAGCAGCGTAGCCGCTAGCGCTACCTACCAGCAGTACTTC
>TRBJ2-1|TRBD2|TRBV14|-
CASSIDLPGLAGANEQFF
TGTGCCAGCAGCATAGATCTTCCGGGACTAGCGGGAGCTAATGAGCAGTTCTTC
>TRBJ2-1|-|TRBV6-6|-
CASSYSFLSEQFF
TGTGCCAGCAGTTACTCGTTCTTAAGTGAGCAGTTCTTC
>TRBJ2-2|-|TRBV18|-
CASSADSPNTGELFF
TGTGCCAGCTCAGCAGACAGCCCGAACACCGGGGAGCTGTTTTTT
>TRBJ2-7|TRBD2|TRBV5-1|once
CASSFQREDDEQYF
TGCGCCAGCAGCTTCCAGCGGGAGGACGACGAGCAGTACTTC
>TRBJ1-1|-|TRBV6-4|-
CASSVDMNTEAFF
TGTGCCAGCAGTGTCGACATGAACACTGAAGCTTTCTTT
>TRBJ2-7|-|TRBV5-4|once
CASSLAHRDSYEQYF
TGTGCCAGCAGCTTGGCCCACAGGGATTCCTACGAGCAGTACTTC
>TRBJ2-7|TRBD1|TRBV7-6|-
CASSLGNGQGGREQYF
TGTGCCAGCAGCTTGGGCAATGGACAGGGGGGTAGGGAGCAGTACTTC